These T cell receptor beta chains were read from a single sample in a study of technical replicates of blood from several donors. Repertoires were generated with immunoSEQ multiplex PCR, while TCRdb's copy carries only in-frame clones and drops some. The sample has 60,000 to 85,000 clones; almost 98% are singletons. Specimen: T cells isolated from PBMCs. The receptors were sampled from a human donor in good health. CDR3s include the opening cysteine and the closing phenylalanine or tryptophan. D genes are given only for firm matches. Clone sizes are given selectively: once, few, many, or a class where the clone is expanded.

DNA	CDR3	D	size	J	V	length
TGTGCCAGCAGTCCCCCCCCTCGGGGGGCGACCCAGTACTTC	CASSPPPRGATQYF	NA	NA	TRBJ2-5	TRBV28	14
TGTGCCAGCAGAATCGGACAGGGGAACACTGAAGCTTTCTTT	CASRIGQGNTEAFF	TRBD1	once	TRBJ1-1	TRBV27	14
TGTGCCAGCAGCCCCCGGAGGGCGGGAGCTGGGGGTGAGCAGTACTTC	CASSPRRAGAGGEQYF	TRBD2	NA	TRBJ2-7	TRBV11-2	16
TGTGCCAGCAGCTTCGTCCTCCGTTGGACTGAATCCTACAATGAGCAGTTCTTC	CASSFVLRWTESYNEQFF	NA	once	TRBJ2-1	TRBV7-8	18
TGTGCCATCATACGGGGAAGCACCGGGGAGCTGTTTTTT	CAIIRGSTGELFF	NA	once	TRBJ2-2	TRBV10-3	13
TGTGCCAGCAGCGAGCACCCCGGACAGGGCCGGTACTTC	CASSEHPGQGRYF	TRBD1	NA	TRBJ2-7	TRBV9	13
TGTGCCAGCAGCCAATTATCTAGCGGATTCCTCTCCTACAATGAGCAGTTCTTC	CASSQLSSGFLSYNEQFF	TRBD2	NA	TRBJ2-1	TRBV4-2	18
TGTGCCAGCAGTTATTCGACAGGGAAGATACGGGAGCTGTTTTTT	CASSYSTGKIRELFF	TRBD1	NA	TRBJ2-2	TRBV5-4	15
TGTGCCACCAGCAGGGACAGCTATGGCTACACCTTC	CATSRDSYGYTF	NA	NA	TRBJ1-2	TRBV15	12
TGTGCCAGCAGTGAGGAGGTGAGCGGCTACACCTTC	CASSEEVSGYTF	NA	NA	TRBJ1-2	TRBV2	12
TGTGCCAGCAGCTTACTAGCGGGACCGGGGACCAGGGATAGCAATCAGCCCCAGCATTTT	CASSLLAGPGTRDSNQPQHF	NA	NA	TRBJ1-5	TRBV7-8	20
TGTGCCAGTAGTATCGTGGTAGGGGACAATCAGCCCCAGCATTTT	CASSIVVGDNQPQHF	NA	NA	TRBJ1-5	TRBV19	15
TGCGCCAGCAGCTTAAGTGGGACAGGGGGGTACAATGAGCAGTTCTTC	CASSLSGTGGYNEQFF	TRBD1	NA	TRBJ2-1	TRBV5-1	16
TGTGCCAGCAGGCCTACAGGGGGCGCGTTTACCGAGACCCAGTACTTC	CASRPTGGAFTETQYF	TRBD1	NA	TRBJ2-5	TRBV2	16
TGCGCCAGCAGTGAGAGAGGCGGGAGGTCCTACAATGAGCAGTTCTTC	CASSERGGRSYNEQFF	TRBD2	NA	TRBJ2-1	TRBV10-2	16
TGTGCCAGCAGTGGACGTCCGGGTTTGGCCGGGGAGCTGTTTTTT	CASSGRPGLAGELFF	NA	NA	TRBJ2-2	TRBV2	15
TGTGCCAGCAGCCAAGATCCGGGCGGGACAGGACGGTATAGCAATCAGCCCCAGCATTTT	CASSQDPGGTGRYSNQPQHF	TRBD1	once	TRBJ1-5	TRBV4-2	20
TGCGCCAGCAGCCAAGGGAAAAAAACAGGGGATACTGGAAACACCATATATTTT	CASSQGKKTGDTGNTIYF	TRBD1	once	TRBJ1-3	TRBV4-1	18
TGTGCCAGCAGCTTCGGGGGAGCCCTCGTTACGCAGTATTTT	CASSFGGALVTQYF	NA	NA	TRBJ2-3	TRBV5-4	14
TGCGCCAGCAGACGCGCTGAGACAGGGGGCGATTCTGGAAACACCATATATTTT	CASRRAETGGDSGNTIYF	TRBD1	NA	TRBJ1-3	TRBV4-1	18
TGTGCCAGCAGTTCATATCTAGCGGGGGGGCAAGAGACCCAGTACTTC	CASSSYLAGGQETQYF	TRBD2	NA	TRBJ2-5	TRBV6-6	16
TGCGCCAGCAGCTCCGGGACTGGAAACCTGGGGGCAGATACGCAGTATTTT	CASSSGTGNLGADTQYF	NA	NA	TRBJ2-3	TRBV5-1	17
TGCGCCAGCAGCCTCACAGGGGAGAACACTGAAGCTTTCTTT	CASSLTGENTEAFF	TRBD1	once	TRBJ1-1	TRBV5-1	14
TGTGCCAGCAGCGTAGTCGGGCAGGGGGCAAACAATGAGCAGTTCTTC	CASSVVGQGANNEQFF	TRBD1	NA	TRBJ2-1	TRBV9	16
TGTGCCAGCAGCAACTTTAATTCACCCCTCCACTTT	CASSNFNSPLHF	NA	NA	TRBJ1-6	TRBV4-2	12
TGTGCCAGTAAGAGGGGGACAGGTCGAGAGACCCAGTACTTC	CASKRGTGRETQYF	TRBD1	once	TRBJ2-5	TRBV2	14
TGCGCCAGCAGCCCCTTAGCGGAGTACACCGGGGAGCTGTTTTTT	CASSPLAEYTGELFF	NA	NA	TRBJ2-2	TRBV5-1	15
TGTGCCAGCATTTCGGGGGTGCACGAGCAGTACTTC	CASISGVHEQYF	NA	once	TRBJ2-7	TRBV25-1	12